This T cell receptor (beta chain) is from a study of graft-versus-host responses after intestinal transplantation. Regarding the study as a whole: Allografts of patients with graft-donor T cell macrochimerism showed high graft-versus-host to host-versus-graft clone ratios.

This table comes from immunoSEQ multiplex PCR, and its TCRdb copy is limited to in-frame clones, with some not included. Here the sample spans about 19,000 clones, around 79% being singletons. This CDR3 is 14 amino acids long. After removal of 0 bases from V and 14 bases from J, the junction contained 6 bases not matched to a gene. CDR1 is SGHAT and CDR2 is FQNNGV in the germline V gene. Regarding this clone: Antigen specificity is unknown.

Specimen: PBMCs, collected 14 days after transplant. The source is a human patient who received an intestinal transplant, so some T cells may come from the graft donor. This chain links TRBV11-2 with TRBJ2-1; 11 nucleotides match TRBD2. DNA of the CDR3: TGTGCCAGCAGCTTAGAACTAGCGGGGGCTATTAAGTTCTTC. Its translation: CASSLELAGAIKFF.